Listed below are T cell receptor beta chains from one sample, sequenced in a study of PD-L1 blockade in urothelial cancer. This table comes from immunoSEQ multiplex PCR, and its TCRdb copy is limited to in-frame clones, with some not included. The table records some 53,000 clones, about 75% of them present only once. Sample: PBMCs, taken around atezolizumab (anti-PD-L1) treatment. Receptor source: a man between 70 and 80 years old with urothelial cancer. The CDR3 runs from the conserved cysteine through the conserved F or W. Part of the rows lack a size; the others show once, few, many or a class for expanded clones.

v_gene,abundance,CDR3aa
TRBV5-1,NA,CASSLVASGGAQETQYF
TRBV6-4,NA,CASSLRGGQRGSTDTQYF
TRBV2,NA,CASTRRQGTYEQYF
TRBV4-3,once,CASSQAVTSTQETQYF
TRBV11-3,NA,CASSPRQGVLRNEQFF
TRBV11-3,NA,CASSFRGRAYEQYF
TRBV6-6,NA,CASRTGGLAGWETQYF
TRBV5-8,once,CVSSLVLAGRLIF
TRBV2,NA,CASQRTSGNTGELFF
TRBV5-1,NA,CASSLEPISHNSPLHF
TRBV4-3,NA,CASSQSIRGQGIWQPQHF
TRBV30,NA,CAWSVGGATDTQYF
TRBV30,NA,CAWIGAQAFF
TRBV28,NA,CASSPDAPRTQYF
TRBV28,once,CASSYPDIEETQYF
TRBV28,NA,CASTEAHRGQGYTF
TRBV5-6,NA,CASSFRGLGTHEQYF
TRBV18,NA,CASSLNDYIRGSEAFF
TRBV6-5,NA,CASSKPTGGSYGYTF
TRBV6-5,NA,CASSFGTSAGGYTF
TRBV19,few,CASSIDPGSGANVLTF
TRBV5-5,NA,CASSLVLAGSREQFF
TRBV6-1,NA,CASTKQDSRTDTQYF
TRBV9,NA,CASSVRQGQGTDTQYF
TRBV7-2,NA,CASSLGLIETQYF